Listed here are 15 T cell receptor beta chains from one sample, sequenced in a study of T cell responses to AZD1222 COVID-19 vaccine. TCRdb keeps only in-frame clones here, not all; method: immunoSEQ multiplex PCR. This repertoire shows roughly 100,000 clones, 88% found once; its top ten account for about 15%. This specimen consisted of peripheral blood, obtained 28 days after the second AZD1222 dose. Receptors originate from an adult who received the AZD1222 COVID-19 vaccine.

Remarks on this clone: The same CDR3 also results from other DNA sequences found in this sample. The V gene is TRBV19, the J gene TRBJ2-7; 9 bases map to TRBD2. The J segment lost 3 bases and the V segment lost 0 bases, leaving 6 bases of the junction unmatched. CDR3 length equals 16 residues. In germline, CDR1 is LNHDA, CDR2 SQIVND (reference sequence). The CDR3 bases are TGTGCCAGTAGTATAGAGTTAGCGGGAGTTGGCTACGAGCAGTACTTC. Amino acid sequence: CASSIELAGVGYEQYF.

The chain joins TRBV10-3 to TRBJ2-7; perhaps TRBD1 as D (6 bases). V lost 2 bases to trimming and J lost 6 bases, with 8 bases between them. The CDR3 spans 12 residues. The germline V gene has CDR1 ENHRY and CDR2 SYGVKD. CDR3 sequence (DNA): TGTGCCATCAGTGAGACAGGGTCCGAGCAGTACTTC. The encoded protein is CAISETGSEQYF.

This clone has just one count. The chain recombines TRBV6-5 with TRBJ2-1; unclear D gene. In germline, CDR1 is MNHEY, CDR2 SVGAGI. V was clipped by 6 bases and J by 7 bases, with 7 bases between them. The CDR3 covers 11 residues. The CDR3 spells CASRVRNEQFF. As DNA, the CDR3 is TGTGCCAGCAGGGTAAGGAATGAGCAGTTCTTC.

The chain has TRBV20-1 and TRBJ1-5; D is unclear. Trimming took 3 bases from V and 3 from J, leaving 18 bases between them. Per the germline V gene, CDR1 is DFQATT and CDR2 is SNEGSKA (reference sequence). The CDR3 is 16 amino acids. The CDR3 region has the DNA TGCAGTGCTAGTCGGCGAGGTCAGTCCCTCAATCAGCCCCAGCATTTT. This codes for CSASRRGQSLNQPQHF.

This chain connects TRBV6-5 to TRBJ1-5; D not certain. The V end was cut by 7 bases, the J end by 1 base, with 8 bases between. The CDR3 extends over 13 amino acids. The germline V gene encodes CDR1 MNHEY and CDR2 SVGAGI. The CDR3 nucleotides are TGTGCCAGCACGAGGGTCAGCAATCAGCCCCAGCATTTT. It codes for CASTRVSNQPQHF.

This clone was counted once. This chain links TRBV7-3 with TRBJ2-3; TRBD2 agrees at 12 bases. From germline, CDR1 is SGHTA and CDR2 FQGTGA. This CDR3 is 19 amino acids long. Trimming removed 5 bases from V and 2 bases from J; junction bases left unmatched: 14. The CDR3 nucleotides are TGTGCCAGCAGCCCCCGAACCTCTAGCGGGAGGGCGACCACAGATACGCAGTATTTT. Translation gives CASSPRTSSGRATTDTQYF.

The chain is built from TRBV9 and TRBJ2-7; D possibly corresponds to TRBD2 (6 bases). The CDR3 extends over 14 amino acids. Per germline, CDR1 SGDLS and CDR2 YYNGEE. Trimming took 7 bases from V and 2 from J, leaving 16 bases between them. In DNA form, the CDR3 reads TGTGCCAGCGCCCGGGAGTATCCCCCCTACGAGCAGTACTTC. This gives the protein CASAREYPPYEQYF.

The V gene is TRBV6-5, the J gene TRBJ1-6, with 12 bases aligning to TRBD1. Trimming at V came to 6 bases and at J to 10 bases, leaving 7 bases not matched to a gene. The CDR3 has 15 amino acids. Germline CDR1 and CDR2: MNHEY and SVGAGI. CDR3: CASRPGQGATSPLHF. The CDR3 region has the DNA TGTGCCAGCAGGCCGGGACAGGGGGCAACGTCACCCCTCCACTTT.

The chain is built from TRBV5-6 and TRBJ1-2; D is perhaps TRBD1 (5 bases). Germline CDR1 and CDR2: SGHDT and YYEEEE. The CDR3 loop spans 14 amino acids. V dropped 1 base and J dropped 5 bases, with 12 bases sitting between them. The CDR3 reads CASSLRGALYGYTF. The CDR3 DNA is TGTGCCAGCAGCTTGAGGGGCGCTTTGTATGGCTACACCTTC. Together with reference TRBV5-6 and TRBJ1-2, the CDR3 gives the full variable domain: DAGVTQSPTHLIKTRGQQVTLRCSPKSGHDTVSWYQQALGQGPQFIFQYYEEEERQRGNFPDRFSGHQFPNYSSELNVNALLLGDSALYLCASSLRGALYGYTFGSGTRLTVV.

Here the CDR3 DNA reads TGTGCCAGCAGTTCCAGGCACGCCTACGAGCAGTACTTC. Residues: CASSSRHAYEQYF. V and J are TRBV6-5 and TRBJ2-7, with no clear D. CDR1 MNHEY and CDR2 SVGAGI come from the germline V gene. The CDR3 length is 13 residues. With 4 bases removed from V and 2 bases from J, the gap between germline ends came to 9 bases.

The chain is built from TRBV5-1 and TRBJ2-7; D possibly corresponds to TRBD2 (5 bases). Germline V CDR1 and CDR2: SGHRS, YFSETQ. The CDR3 totals 15 residues. Trimming stripped 0 bases from V and 1 base from J, with 11 bases between. The CDR3 nucleotides are TGCGCCAGCAGCTTGGATGCTTTAGCGTCCTACGAGCAGTACTTC. It yields the protein CASSLDALASYEQYF.

The chain recombines TRBV10-3 with TRBJ2-3, with D maybe TRBD2 (5 bases). V was cut by 7 bases and J by 0 bases, with 11 bases left in between. Germline-derived CDR1 and CDR2 are ENHRY and SYGVKD. The CDR3 spans 14 residues. The CDR3 DNA reads TGTGCCATCACCCCACGGGAAAGCACAGATACGCAGTATTTT. It is translated as CAITPRESTDTQYF.

V is TRBV5-1 and J is TRBJ1-2; perhaps TRBD1 as D (5 bases). Germline V gene data show CDR1 as SGHRS and CDR2 as YFSETQ. The CDR3 totals 15 residues. With 2 bases removed from V and 1 base from J, the gap between germline ends came to 12 bases. CDR3 nucleotide sequence: TGCGCCAGCAGCTTCCTCGGGACGTATAACTATGGCTACACCTTC. It translates to CASSFLGTYNYGYTF. The full variable domain, with the rest looked up from reference TRBV5-1 and TRBJ1-2, is KAGVTQTPRYLIKTRGQQVTLSCSPISGHRSVSWYQQTPGQGLQFLFEYFSETQRNKGNFPGRFSGRQFSNSRSEMNVSTLELGDSALYLCASSFLGTYNYGYTFGSGTRLTVV.

The gene calls are TRBV4-1 and TRBJ2-1; 9 nucleotides align to TRBD2. The CDR3 is made up of 16 amino acids. The V gene's germline CDR1 is MGHRA and CDR2 YSYEKL. Unmatched junction bases numbered 5, after V lost 1 base and J lost 4 bases. CDR3 sequence reads: CASSQGGTSSYNEQFF. CDR3 nucleotides: TGCGCCAGCAGCCAAGGCGGGACTAGCAGTTACAATGAGCAGTTCTTC.

The chain recombines TRBV19 with TRBJ1-5; D may be TRBD1 (5 bases). The CDR3 covers 13 residues. Trimming stripped 4 bases from V and 4 bases from J, with 8 bases between. Germline assignment: CDR1 LNHDA and CDR2 SQIVND (reference sequence). The CDR3 loop reads CASSNWGNQPQHF. The CDR3 nucleotides are TGTGCCAGTAGTAATTGGGGGAATCAGCCCCAGCATTTT.